This T cell receptor (beta chain) is from a study of CD8 T cells in ankylosing spondylitis. One entry per CDR3 protein, called by TCRdb with MiXCR from the 5' RACE reads. The sample lists about 540,000 distinct CDR3 sequences, 10% to 15% occurring once. There are a few counts of this clonotype. Antigen: not known. Trimming removed 5 bases from V and 8 bases from J; junction bases left unmatched: 10. The CDR3 runs 14 residues. Overall study findings and caveats: One TCR beta motif, made up of about 8 highly homologous variants, appeared characteristic of ankylosing spondylitis blood.

This clonotype was sampled from a male donor with ankylosing spondylitis. This chain joins TRBV12-3 or TRBV12-4 and TRBJ1-2, with 8 bases aligning to TRBD1. Sequenced input: blood, either unsorted or a sorted T cell fraction (not recorded which). DNA of the CDR3: TGTGCCAGCAGTCTTACGTCCAGGGGGCTCGGCTACACCTTC. Amino acids: CASSLTSRGLGYTF.